The sequence of this TCR beta chain was determined in a study of blood T cell repertoires in COVID-19. All exposed participants met a person with COVID-19 within 2 weeks before entering the study. The CDR3 runs 15 residues. Germline V gene sequence: CDR1 MNHEY, CDR2 SVGEGT. The authors' processing: Amplification from reference gene primers served as the basis for estimated nucleated cell counts. Sequencing was performed with immunoSEQ multiplex PCR; in TCRdb, only in-frame clones are kept and a portion is missing. V, J and clone size derive from that table, while D and trimming were established from the DNA sequence. The sample has over 200,000 clones; 85% to 90% are singletons.

The genes are TRBV6-2 or TRBV6-3 and TRBJ2-3, with D hard to call. The J call may be faulty, since TRBJ1-5 better matches the DNA end. The clonotype originates from a man in his thirties or forties who had been exposed to COVID-19. The material sequenced was PBMCs or T cells enriched from blood (not recorded which). The CDR3 protein is CASSSGGLETDTQHF. The DNA of the CDR3 is TGTGCCAGCAGCTCCGGTGGACTAGAAACAGATACGCAGCATTTT.